The T cell receptor (beta chain) described here comes from a study of neurological immune-mediated disorders. This clonotype was counted many times. Antigen specificity is unknown. The cDNA was synthesized by means of template-switch 5'RACE, which was carried out with 10-nucleotide random UMIs. TCRdb called the 5' RACE reads again in MiXCR, with one record for every CDR3 protein. The sample has tens of thousands of distinct CDR3 sequences; 4.5% to 6.5% are singletons. PBMCs numbering 2 million and stored at -80 C yielded the unsorted libraries. Broader study findings: The absence of shared CDR3 amino acid sequences among expanded clones across subjects suggests private repertoires in all groups. Any association between clinical or MRI features and the multiple sclerosis repertoire cluster was absent.

The TCR was taken from a young woman with multiple sclerosis. Sequencing was performed on PBMCs.

The CDR3 region has the DNA TGCAGCGTGGGTGATCCTAGCTCCTACAATGAGCAGTTCTTC. Protein sequence: CSVGDPSSYNEQFF. V usage is TRBV29-1 and J usage is TRBJ2-1; D call uncertain. The germline V gene encodes CDR1 SQVTM and CDR2 ANQGSEA. Trimming stripped 6 bases from V and 0 bases from J, with 12 bases between. The length of the CDR3 is 14 residues.